This TCR beta chain stems from a study of early T cells in non-severe SARS-CoV-2 infection. Turning to the study itself: Sequencing targeted bulk RNA from unsorted whole blood, leaving chains unpaired. Study-level points and caveats: The matching step, a VDJdb search, favored anti-spike CD8 responses and missed private and CD4 specificities.

Each CDR3 protein is one row after TCRdb ran MiXCR on the 5' RACE reads. Of more than 65,000 distinct CDR3 sequences listed, about an eighth were seen once; the top ten hold about 1.5%. At least ten counts were recorded for this clonotype. The antigen remains unidentified. Sequencing was done on a sample of whole blood. The receptor was derived from an adult who was a healthcare worker with PCR-confirmed SARS-CoV-2 infection or an uninfected control (not recorded which).

CDR3 in amino acids: CASSFNTGRSYNEQFF. CDR3 DNA sequence: TGTGCCAGCAGCTTTAATACCGGCAGGTCCTACAATGAGCAGTTCTTC. The rearrangement links TRBV11-2 to TRBJ2-1; D is unresolved. Germline V gene lookup returns CDR1 SGHAT and CDR2 FQNNGV. This CDR3 spans 16 amino acids. Trimming took off 3 bases at V and 1 base at J, with 13 bases between the two ends.